The clone carrying this TCR beta chain was detected ten times or more. This specimen comes from a study of T-cell memory formation after mild COVID-19. The CDR3 spans 14 residues. Germline V lookup: CDR1 SGHRS, CDR2 YFSETQ. V trimming: 2 bases; J trimming: 4 bases; junction bases outside the gene matches: 5. TCRdb fed the 5' RACE reads into MiXCR, producing one record per CDR3 protein. The repertoire holds about 250,000 distinct CDR3 sequences, 15% seen once, with 2.1% in the top ten. The chain recombines TRBV5-1 with TRBJ2-7, with TRBD1 identical over 8 bases. The sequencing sample was made of PBMCs or a T cell subset sorted from them (not recorded which). The receptor's source is an adult woman who had mild COVID-19 (a few samples of this study predate the infection). Cell type and time point are not known. The DNA for the CDR3 is TGCGCCAGCAGCTTCCCAGGGGGCAAGTACGAGCAGTACTTC. Protein: CASSFPGGKYEQYF.